This is a list of T cell receptor beta chains from one sample in a study of blood T cell repertoires in COVID-19. Using immunoSEQ multiplex PCR, the repertoire was profiled, and TCRdb retains in-frame clones only, with some absent. The repertoire consists of around 500,000 clones, with roughly 88% occurring once and the leading ten covering approximately 1.8%. Sequenced: PBMCs or T cells enriched from blood (not recorded which). The receptors come from a woman aged 40 to 50 who had recovered from COVID-19. Each CDR3 is given with its conserved first and last residue. D genes are given only for firm matches. Only part of the rows carry a size: once, few, many, or a class if the clone is expanded.

J | D | size | V | CDR3 | DNA
TRBJ2-1 | NA | NA | TRBV9 | CASSPRGQNQHEQFF | TGTGCCAGCAGCCCTAGGGGCCAGAATCAGCATGAGCAGTTCTTC
TRBJ1-3 | NA | NA | TRBV20-1 | CSASPSSGNTIYF | TGCAGTGCTAGTCCGAGCTCTGGAAACACCATATATTTT
TRBJ2-1 | TRBD2 | NA | TRBV9 | CASSGLVVANEQFF | TGTGCCTCCTCCGGACTAGTCGTCGCCAATGAGCAGTTCTTC
TRBJ1-4 | NA | NA | TRBV9 | CASSGRLGDGPNEKLFF | TGTGCCAGCAGCGGCAGGCTAGGGGATGGGCCTAATGAAAAACTGTTTTTT
TRBJ2-7 | TRBD2 | NA | TRBV4-3 | CASSQRLAGGNHEQYF | TGCGCCAGCAGCCAAAGACTAGCGGGAGGGAACCACGAGCAGTACTTC
TRBJ1-2 | NA | few | TRBV21-1 | CASSKVSGGTGDGYTF | TGTGCCAGCAGCAAAGTTAGCGGAGGGACAGGGGATGGCTACACCTTC
TRBJ2-2 | TRBD2 | NA | TRBV24-1 | CATSEGLALSGELFF | TGTGCCACCAGCGAGGGACTAGCGCTTTCCGGGGAGCTGTTTTTT
TRBJ1-1 | NA | NA | TRBV19 | CASSMAGNRPEAFF | TGTGCCAGTAGTATGGCGGGAAACCGTCCTGAAGCTTTCTTT
TRBJ2-7 | TRBD2 | NA | TRBV4-3 | CASSQGTSGGEQYF | TGCGCCAGCAGCCAAGGGACTAGCGGAGGCGAGCAGTACTTC
TRBJ1-2 | NA | NA | TRBV27 | CASSLTALSNYGYTF | TGTGCCAGCAGTTTAACGGCACTATCTAACTATGGCTACACCTTC
TRBJ1-1 | NA | NA | TRBV7-2 | CASSLETEAFF | TGTGCCAGCAGTCTAGAAACTGAAGCTTTCTTT
TRBJ2-7 | TRBD1 | NA | TRBV19 | CASSMDRLGSYEQYF | TGTGCCAGTAGTATGGACAGGCTCGGATCCTACGAGCAGTACTTC
TRBJ1-1 | NA | NA | TRBV24-1 | CATSDLRLGEEAFF | TGTGCCACCAGTGATTTGCGTCTGGGAGAAGAAGCTTTCTTT
TRBJ1-1 | TRBD1 | NA | TRBV2 | CASSDPTGYTEAFF | TGTGCCAGCAGTGACCCGACAGGGTACACTGAAGCTTTCTTT
TRBJ1-2 | NA | NA | TRBV29-1 | CSVVLQGEGYGYTF | TGCAGCGTTGTATTACAGGGCGAGGGCTATGGCTACACCTTC
TRBJ2-3 | TRBD1 | NA | TRBV4-1 | CASSLRGQGTDTQYF | TGCGCCAGCAGCCTTCGGGGACAGGGCACAGATACGCAGTATTTT
TRBJ2-5 | NA | NA | TRBV15 | CATSRHQTGIFQETQYF | TGTGCCACCAGCAGACATCAAACAGGCATTTTCCAAGAGACCCAGTACTTC
TRBJ2-3 | TRBD2 | NA | TRBV3-1/TRBV3-2 | CARSQGGGSGSRTDTQYF | TGTGCCCGCAGCCAGGGGGGGGGTAGCGGGAGTCGGACAGATACGCAGTATTTT
TRBJ1-1 | TRBD1 | NA | TRBV19 | CASSRGQGTTEAFF | TGTGCCAGTAGTAGAGGACAGGGGACCACTGAAGCTTTCTTT
TRBJ2-1 | TRBD2 | NA | TRBV11-2 | CASSLDPSGSEQFF | TGTGCCAGCAGCTTAGATCCTAGCGGGAGTGAGCAGTTCTTC
TRBJ1-1 | TRBD1 | NA | TRBV28 | CASSPDREAFF | TGTGCCAGCAGCCCCGACAGGGAGGCTTTCTTT
TRBJ2-1 | TRBD2 | NA | TRBV4-3 | CASSQEASGGLGEQFF | TGCGCCAGCAGCCAAGAGGCTAGCGGGGGACTGGGTGAGCAGTTCTTC
TRBJ2-7 | TRBD2 | once | TRBV4-1 | CASSQRFAGTSGTYEQYF | TGCGCCAGCAGCCAGCGCTTTGCCGGGACTAGCGGAACCTACGAGCAGTACTTC
TRBJ1-2 | TRBD1 | NA | TRBV19 | CASSIMGQGSYGYTF | TGTGCCAGTAGTATAATGGGACAGGGCAGCTATGGCTACACCTTC
TRBJ2-5 | TRBD1 | NA | TRBV6-1 | CASSEAGQNEETQYF | TGTGCCAGCAGTGAAGCGGGACAGAACGAAGAGACCCAGTACTTC
TRBJ2-5 | NA | NA | TRBV24-1 | CATSDIRGSQETQYF | TGTGCCACCAGTGACATAAGGGGATCGCAAGAGACCCAGTACTTC
TRBJ2-1 | TRBD1 | NA | TRBV30 | CAWTGGNEQFF | TGTGCTTGGACAGGGGGGAATGAGCAGTTCTTC
TRBJ2-7 | TRBD2 | once | TRBV29-1 | CSVLSGSIYEQYF | TGCAGCGTCCTTAGCGGGAGTATCTACGAGCAGTACTTC